This T cell receptor beta chain originates from a study of vaccination effects on CD4 cells after COVID-19. Findings and limits, study-wide: The study dataset contains few convalescent patients and includes no early post-infection timepoints. Cross-reactivity with common cold coronaviruses was shown by only 1 of 255 vaccine-induced clones in healthy vaccinees. At late timepoints after vaccination, vaccine- and infection-induced clones shrank markedly.

Of note for this clone: Its cognate antigen is unknown.

Here immunoSEQ multiplex PCR was the method, and the copy in TCRdb shows in-frame clones only, minus some. The sample lists tens of thousands of clones, roughly 81% occurring once. The germline V and J ends were trimmed by 4 bases and 1 base, with 10 bases remaining between them. The CDR3 covers 14 residues. Germline V lookup: CDR1 MGHRA, CDR2 YSYEKL. Antigen-specific CD4+ T cells were first expanded with viral peptide pools by the ViraFEST assay and only then sequenced. Once cultured for approximately eleven days, the cells underwent separation to obtain CD4+ T cells. Either the mRNA-1273 or the BNT162b2 vaccine was given to participants as two doses. The researchers cultured fewer than 2.5 million PBMC per well with 7.5 to 10 IU/ml IL-2 and approximately 10 ug/ml peptides.

The genes are TRBV4-1 and TRBJ2-5; D not resolved. The sequencing here drew on CD4+ T cells from PBMCs cultured with HCoV-229E spike peptides, taken after COVID-19 vaccination. This receptor was obtained from a human donor who received a COVID-19 vaccine. The DNA of the CDR3 is TGCGCCAGCAGCCGGGGTCCCTTCCAAGAGACCCAGTACTTC. Translation gives CASSRGPFQETQYF.